These T cell receptor beta chains were read from a single sample in a study of blood T cells in healthy people across ages. One entry per CDR3 protein results from TCRdb running MiXCR on the 5' RACE reads. The sample carries hundreds of thousands of distinct CDR3 sequences, 24% recorded once. These data are also associated with another study on T cells of mothers and their children.

Sequencing was performed on blood. The origin of the receptors is a boy aged 5-17 years in good health. The CDR3 runs from the conserved cysteine through the conserved F or W. A D gene is named only where the DNA matches it firmly. Where a row states a size, it is once, few, many or the class of an expanded clone; other rows omit it.

d_call clone_size j_call v_call cdr3_aa cdr3_nt
TRBD1 few TRBJ2-5 TRBV4-1 CASSQTGGAKETQYF TGCGCCAGCAGCCAAACAGGGGGCGCGAAGGAGACCCAGTACTTC
- - TRBJ2-7 TRBV20-1 CSASVGGALASYEQYF TGCAGTGCTAGCGTAGGAGGCGCGTTAGCCTCCTACGAGCAGTACTTC
- few TRBJ2-7 TRBV6-5 CASSYLQGEQYF TGTGCCAGCAGTTACTTACAGGGCGAGCAGTATTTC
- few TRBJ1-2 TRBV29-1 CSVTDPTHAYFGYTF TGCAGCGTCACTGACCCGACACATGCCTATTTTGGCTACACCTTC
- - TRBJ2-5 TRBV12-3/TRBV12-4 CASSLGGYWEPYF TGTGCCAGCAGTTTAGGGGGGTACTGGGAGCCGTACTTC
- - TRBJ2-1 TRBV14 CASSQDQFLLGDEQFF TGTGCCAGCAGCCAAGATCAGTTCCTTTTGGGGGATGAGCAGTTCTTC
- few TRBJ1-1 TRBV14 CASSQDGLRNTEAFF TGTGCCAGCAGCCAAGATGGACTCAGGAACACTGAAGCTTTCTTT
- few TRBJ2-7 TRBV20-1 CSATTGSTLYEQYF TGCAGTGCGACTACAGGATCAACCCTCTACGAGCAGTACTTC
- - TRBJ1-1 TRBV28 CASTQLKSEAFF TGTGCCAGCACGCAGCTCAAGTCTGAAGCTTTCTTT
- - TRBJ1-4 TRBV4-3 CASSLTTNPRFTEKLFF TGCGCCAGCAGCCTCACCACCAACCCACGGTTTACTGAAAAACTGTTTTTT
- - TRBJ1-2 TRBV5-1 CASSLVLGEGYTF TGCGCCAGCAGCTTGGTTCTGGGTGAGGGCTACACCTTC
- - TRBJ2-7 TRBV4-3 CASSQDGGTGSEQYF TGCGCCAGCAGCCAAGATGGTGGGACGGGAAGCGAGCAGTACTTC
- - TRBJ2-7 TRBV6-2/TRBV6-3 CASSFPLGDSGEQYF TGTGCCAGCAGTTTCCCCCTGGGGGATTCAGGCGAGCAGTACTTC
- few TRBJ2-1 TRBV28 CASSLGAPSSLNEQFF TGTGCCAGCAGTTTAGGGGCGCCAAGTAGTCTCAATGAGCAGTTCTTC
TRBD1 once TRBJ1-1 TRBV30 CAWNVQGGTEAFF TGTGCCTGGAATGTACAGGGGGGGACTGAAGCTTTCTTT
- - TRBJ2-1 TRBV7-2 CASSLSSLSNEQFF TGTGCCAGCAGCTTATCTAGCCTTAGCAATGAGCAGTTCTTC
TRBD2 - TRBJ2-7 TRBV20-1 CSISGRIYEQYF TGCAGTATCAGCGGGAGGATCTACGAGCAGTACTTC
- many TRBJ2-2 TRBV6-4 CASSDRGNTGELFF TGTGCCAGCAGTGACAGGGGGAACACCGGGGAGCTGTTTTTT
- - TRBJ1-5 TRBV7-2 CASSLDISNQPQHF TGTGCCAGCAGCTTAGACATTAGCAATCAGCCCCAGCATTTT
- - TRBJ2-5 TRBV28 CASSLIRGTSKSWQETQYF TGTGCCAGCAGCCTGATCAGGGGAACTAGCAAGTCCTGGCAAGAGACCCAGTACTTC
TRBD2 - TRBJ2-2 TRBV9 CASSVVGGATGELFF TGTGCCAGCAGCGTAGTCGGGGGGGCCACCGGGGAGCTGTTTTTT
- - TRBJ2-6 TRBV29-1 CSVVLSGANVLTF TGCAGCGTTGTGCTATCCGGGGCCAACGTCCTGACTTTC
- - TRBJ2-7 TRBV7-2 CASSLESRVPYEQYF TGTGCCAGCAGCTTAGAGTCCAGGGTCCCCTACGAGCAGTACTTC
- - TRBJ1-5 TRBV20-1 CSARGHANQPQHF TGCAGTGCTAGGGGACACGCAAATCAGCCCCAGCATTTT
TRBD2 few TRBJ2-5 TRBV27 CASSLAGTSLETQYF TGTGCCAGCAGTCTTGCCGGGACTAGCCTAGAGACCCAGTACTTC
- many TRBJ2-3 TRBV7-9 CASSLSAGSTDTQYF TGTGCCAGCAGCTTATCAGCGGGCAGCACAGATACGCAGTATTTT
TRBD2 few TRBJ2-1 TRBV20-1 CSAPTSGSSSEQFF TGCAGTGCCCCGACTAGCGGGAGCTCTTCCGAGCAGTTCTTC
- few TRBJ2-7 TRBV5-1 CASAGALTSYEQYF TGCGCCAGTGCCGGGGCACTCACATCCTACGAGCAGTACTTC
- - TRBJ2-7 TRBV27 CASRRDAATSYEQYF TGTGCCAGCAGGCGAGACGCAGCCACCTCCTACGAGCAGTACTTC
- few TRBJ2-2 TRBV6-5 CASRNQGTGELFF TGTGCCAGCAGAAATCAGGGAACCGGGGAGCTGTTTTTT
- once TRBJ1-1 TRBV7-7 CASSLVAGRNTEAFF TGTGCTAGCAGCTTAGTAGCAGGGAGAAACACTGAAGCTTTCTTT
TRBD2 - TRBJ2-5 TRBV6-2/TRBV6-3 CASSYRSSGVRETQYF TGTGCCAGCAGTTACAGGTCTAGCGGGGTGAGGGAGACCCAGTACTTC
TRBD1 few TRBJ2-3 TRBV4-3 CASSQMTGPDTQYF TGCGCCAGCAGCCAGATGACAGGGCCCGATACGCAGTATTTT
TRBD1 few TRBJ2-1 TRBV4-3 CASSQDTGGSEQFF TGCGCCAGCAGCCAAGATACAGGGGGTAGTGAGCAGTTCTTC
- - TRBJ2-2 TRBV6-1 CASSESDFFREDRPIRPGELFF TGTGCCAGCAGTGAATCCGATTTTTTTCGTGAAGACCGACCCATTAGGCCCGGGGAGCTGTTTTTT
- - TRBJ2-3 TRBV29-1 CSVVRTQVPRDTQYF TGCAGCGTTGTAAGGACTCAAGTTCCTCGCGATACGCAGTATTTT
TRBD2 few TRBJ2-7 TRBV11-2 CASRRGAGGSYEQYF TGTGCCAGCCGTAGGGGGGCGGGAGGTTCCTACGAGCAGTACTTC
- - TRBJ2-5 TRBV29-1 CSVTGQYQETQYF TGCAGCGTCACCGGACAGTACCAAGAGACCCAGTACTTC
- few TRBJ2-3 TRBV7-2 CASSPTRRDTQYF TGTGCCAGCAGCCCCACTAGACGGGATACGCAGTATTTT
- few TRBJ2-1 TRBV20-1 CSARDGLRQVNEQFF TGCAGTGCTAGAGATGGGCTAAGGCAGGTGAATGAGCAGTTCTTC
- few TRBJ2-7 TRBV11-2 CASSLIEGEQYF TGTGCCAGCAGCTTGATAGAAGGCGAGCAGTACTTC
TRBD2 - TRBJ2-5 TRBV29-1 CREERGYQETQYF TGCAGAGAAGAGCGGGGGTACCAAGAGACCCAGTACTTC
- few TRBJ2-7 TRBV4-3 CASSQTTGNYEQYF TGCGCCAGCAGCCAAACTACAGGGAACTACGAGCAGTACTTC
- few TRBJ2-2 TRBV6-6 CASSYLGVSGGELFF TGTGCCAGCAGTTACTTGGGGGTCTCGGGCGGGGAGCTGTTTTTT
TRBD1 few TRBJ1-6 TRBV28 CASRPRDRDNSPLHF TGTGCCAGCAGACCCCGGGACAGGGATAATTCACCCCTCCACTTT
- few TRBJ1-1 TRBV28 CASSLLTGEAFF TGTGCCAGCAGTTTACTCACCGGGGAAGCTTTCTTT
TRBD1 - TRBJ2-5 TRBV13 CASSPGTTGGETQYF TGTGCCAGCAGCCCGGGGACGACAGGGGGAGAGACCCAGTACTTC
TRBD1 few TRBJ1-2 TRBV6-1 CASSSPDRGGYTF TGTGCCAGCAGTTCTCCAGACAGGGGTGGCTACACCTTC
- - TRBJ1-1 TRBV3-1 CASSQGWGAGTEAFF TGTGCCAGCAGCCAAGGTTGGGGGGCCGGCACTGAAGCTTTCTTT
TRBD1 - TRBJ1-2 TRBV6-5 CASSLHLGRTGGNYGYTF TGTGCCAGCAGTCTACACCTGGGGAGGACAGGGGGCAACTATGGCTACACCTTC
- - TRBJ2-5 TRBV7-6 CASSLGPSEGNLQETQYF TGTGCCAGCAGCTTAGGACCTTCGGAGGGTAACCTACAAGAGACCCAGTACTTC
TRBD1 - TRBJ2-7 TRBV10-3 CAISPGTEYEQYF TGTGCCATCAGCCCCGGGACAGAGTACGAGCAGTACTTC
TRBD2 - TRBJ2-7 TRBV20-1 CSAGTSGRAYEQYF TGCAGTGCGGGGACTAGCGGGAGAGCCTACGAGCAGTACTTC
TRBD1 - TRBJ2-1 TRBV5-1 CASSLRGTGVDNYNEQFF TGCGCCAGCAGCTTGAGAGGGACAGGGGTTGATAACTACAATGAGCAGTTCTTC
- - TRBJ2-5 TRBV4-1 CASSQKLAQETQYF TGCGCCAGCAGCCAAAAACTAGCCCAAGAGACCCAGTACTTC
- few TRBJ1-2 TRBV6-6 CASSYGSNGGYTF TGTGCCAGCAGTTACGGGAGTAATGGTGGCTACACCTTC
- few TRBJ2-5 TRBV9 CASSVVGQEETQYF TGTGCCAGCAGCGTAGTGGGGCAGGAAGAGACCCAGTACTTC
TRBD2 few TRBJ2-5 TRBV6-2/TRBV6-3 CASTYRIAGETQYF TGTGCCAGCACCTACCGAATAGCGGGAGAGACCCAGTACTTC
- - TRBJ1-4 TRBV18 CASSPPGGVKLLFF TGTGCCAGCTCACCACCTGGGGGAGTGAAACTCCTGTTTTTT